This T cell receptor beta chain is drawn from a study of identical twins. For this clonotype: Its antigen is as yet unknown.

Study-wide points: One should note that invariant MAIT and iNKT cells could partly confound zero-insertion analyses. An excess of low generation probability was shown by twin-shared out-of-frame alpha sequences. Cord blood beta clonotypes that were abundant carried fewer insertions, and memory repertoires showed no such trend.

TCRdb redid the calling of the 5' RACE reads with MiXCR, one entry per CDR3 protein. The table shows about 1.7 million distinct CDR3 sequences, with less than 35% occurring only once. The sequence came from a newborn girl in good health. Sequencing was performed on cord blood.

CDR3 protein: CSAGGRTTNEQYF. CDR3 bases: TGCAGCGCTGGGGGGCGCACCACTAATGAGCAGTACTTC. The rearrangement links TRBV29-1 to TRBJ2-5; tentatively, D is TRBD1 or TRBD2 (6 bases each). V dropped 7 bases and J dropped 11 bases, with 23 bases sitting between them. The CDR3 extends over 13 amino acids. The germline V gene encodes CDR1 SQVTM and CDR2 ANQGSEA. Together with reference TRBV29-1 and TRBJ2-5, the CDR3 gives the full variable domain: SAVISQKPSRDICQRGTSLTIQCQVDSQVTMMFWYRQQPGQSLTLIATANQGSEATYESGFVIDKFPISRPNLTFSTLTVSNMSPEDSSIYLCSAGGRTTNEQYFGPGTRLLVL.